The clone carrying this T cell receptor (beta chain) has only a few counts. The data are from a study of blood T cells in healthy people across ages. Next came a second PCR, run for about 7 to 12 cycles, which used a sample-barcoded 5' primer along with a J-beta primer mix. Each of the cDNA molecules was tagged by a template-switch adaptor with 12 random nucleotides. From the 5' RACE reads, TCRdb called clonotypes with MiXCR, one entry per CDR3 protein. The sample holds about 780,000 distinct CDR3 sequences, about 46% seen once. Germline V gene lookup returns CDR1 SEHNR and CDR2 FQNEAQ (reference sequence). Between the trimmed V and J ends, which lost 1 base and 6 bases, there was a span of 12 bases. The CDR3 totals 14 residues.

The source material was blood. V is TRBV7-9 and J is TRBJ1-2; D is unresolved. The clonotype originates from an elderly man in good health. CDR3 bases: TGTGCCAGCAGCTTAGAACAAGGGAGAAATGGCTACACCTTC. This sequence encodes CASSLEQGRNGYTF.